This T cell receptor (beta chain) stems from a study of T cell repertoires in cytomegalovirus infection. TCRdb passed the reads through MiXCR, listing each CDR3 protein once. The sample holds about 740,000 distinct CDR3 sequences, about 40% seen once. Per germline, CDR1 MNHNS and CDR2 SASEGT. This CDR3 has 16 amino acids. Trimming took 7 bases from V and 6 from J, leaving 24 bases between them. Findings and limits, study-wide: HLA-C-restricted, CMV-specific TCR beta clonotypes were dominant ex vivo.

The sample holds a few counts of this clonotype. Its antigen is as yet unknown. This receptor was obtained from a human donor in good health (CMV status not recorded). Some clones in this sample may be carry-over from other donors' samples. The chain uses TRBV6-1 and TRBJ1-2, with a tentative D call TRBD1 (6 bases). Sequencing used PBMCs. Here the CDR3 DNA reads TGTGCCAGCAAAGAGCTTGGCGCCAGAGGGGGAAATGGCTACACCTTC. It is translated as CASKELGARGGNGYTF.